These 15 T cell receptor beta chains originate from one sample sequenced in a study of blood T cell repertoires in COVID-19. Generated by immunoSEQ multiplex PCR, the TCRdb table keeps only in-frame clones and is missing some. The sample records 140,000 to 150,000 clones, 75% to 85% being singletons. The sequenced sample was peripheral blood. These TCRs come from a man between 60 and 70 years old with active or convalescent COVID-19.

The chain is built from TRBV18 and TRBJ2-7; TRBD1 matches at 10 bases. Germline lookup yields CDR1 KGHSH and CDR2 LQKENI. CDR3 length: 15 amino acids. With 1 base clipped from V and 0 bases from J, the junction kept 0 bases outside the gene matches. The CDR3 here is CASSPRQGASYEQYF. CDR3 sequence (DNA): TGTGCCAGCTCACCACGACAGGGGGCCTCCTACGAGCAGTACTTC.

This clone was found once. The rearrangement uses TRBV5-4 and TRBJ2-1; D call uncertain. Germline V CDR1 and CDR2: SGHNT, YYREEE (reference sequence). The CDR3 extends over 13 amino acids. Trimming took 4 bases from V and 2 from J, leaving 7 bases between them. As DNA, the CDR3 is TGTGCCAGCAGCACTCCGCCCTACAATGAGCAGTTCTTC. Its protein is CASSTPPYNEQFF.

The chain uses TRBV7-3 and TRBJ2-5; possible D gene TRBD1, 6 bases. The V end was cut by 3 bases, the J end by 3 bases, with 14 bases between. Per germline, CDR1 SGHTA and CDR2 FQGTGA. The CDR3 has 15 amino acids. Here the CDR3 reads CASSLAGTPKETQYF. CDR3 DNA: TGTGCCAGCAGCTTGGCCGGGACACCCAAAGAGACCCAGTACTTC.

The rearrangement joins TRBV7-8 to TRBJ2-5; 9 bases are shared with TRBD2. This CDR3 region has 13 residues. CDR1 and CDR2 from the germline V gene are SGHVS and FQNEAQ. J was trimmed by 5 bases and V by 6 bases; bases with no gene match: 4. The CDR3 coding sequence is TGTGCCAGCAGAGTAGCGGGAGTGGAGACCCAGTACTTC. Its protein is CASRVAGVETQYF.

The rearrangement joins TRBV7-3 to TRBJ2-1; 7 nucleotides match TRBD1. With V trimmed by 4 bases and J by 4 bases, 7 bases remained unmatched. Looked up from germline, CDR1 is SGHTA and CDR2 is FQGTGA. This CDR3 spans 15 amino acids. The CDR3: CASSSRDSRYNEQFF. In DNA, the CDR3 is TGTGCCAGCAGCTCACGGGACAGCCGTTACAATGAGCAGTTCTTC.

This rearrangement joins TRBV3-1 (or the pseudogene TRBV3-2) to TRBJ1-2; possibly TRBD1 for D (6 bases). CDR1 and CDR2 from the germline V gene are LGHDT and YNNKEL (reference sequence). CDR3 length: 18 amino acids. V dropped 0 bases and J dropped 2 bases, with 19 bases sitting between them. The CDR3 DNA sequence: TGTGCCAGCAGCCAAGAACAAACGGGACACGGCCTGAACTATGGCTACACCTTC. It yields the protein CASSQEQTGHGLNYGYTF.

The V call is TRBV6-5, the J call TRBJ1-2; D ambiguous. Per germline, CDR1 MNHEY and CDR2 SVGAGI. V gave up 9 bases and J gave up 3 bases, with 20 bases separating them. This CDR3 is built from 15 residues. The CDR3: CASKPGVWNDYGYTF. DNA for the CDR3: TGTGCCAGTAAACCCGGGGTGTGGAACGACTATGGCTACACCTTC.

This clone was counted ten times or more. The V call is TRBV5-4, the J call TRBJ2-2, with 8 nucleotides matching TRBD2. The J segment lost 7 bases and the V segment lost 4 bases, leaving 12 bases of the junction unmatched. CDR1 SGHNT and CDR2 YYREEE come from the germline V gene (reference sequence). CDR3 length: 16 residues. In DNA, the CDR3 is TGTGCCAGCAGCCCATCCGGGACTAGGTTAATCGGGGAGCTGTTTTTT. It is translated as CASSPSGTRLIGELFF.

Turning to this clone: The same CDR3 arises from other DNA sequences in this sample as well. The V call is TRBV29-1, the J call TRBJ2-7; 7 bases line up with TRBD1. Germline V lookup: CDR1 SQVTM, CDR2 ANQGSEA. V gave up 6 bases and J gave up 2 bases; unmatched junction bases: 4. CDR3 length: 12 amino acids. DNA of the CDR3: TGCAGCGTGCGTCAGGGGGCCTACGAGCAGTACTTC. Residues: CSVRQGAYEQYF.

This chain uses TRBV7-9 with TRBJ1-4; TRBD1 aligns across 8 bases. The V segment lost 3 bases and the J segment 7 bases; nucleotides outside the gene matches: 10. The CDR3 has 16 residues. Germline V CDR1 and CDR2: SEHNR, FQNEAQ (reference sequence). The CDR3: CASSLGPGGPSEKLFF. Here the CDR3 DNA reads TGTGCCAGCAGCTTGGGCCCAGGGGGCCCTAGTGAAAAACTGTTTTTT.

CDR3 residues: CASSYEGVGQETQYF. CDR3 coding DNA: TGTGCCAGCAGTTACGAGGGGGTAGGCCAAGAGACCCAGTACTTC. The gene calls are TRBV6-5 and TRBJ2-5; a weak D match, TRBD1 (6 bases). Trimming removed 2 bases at V and 1 base at J, with 11 bases between. The germline V gene encodes CDR1 MNHEY and CDR2 SVGAGI. The CDR3 is 15 amino acids.

This chain uses TRBV29-1 with TRBJ1-2; D is possibly TRBD1 (6 bases). Germline assignment: CDR1 SQVTM and CDR2 ANQGSEA. CDR3 length equals 16 residues. V lost 7 bases, J lost 4 bases, and 25 bases lay in between. This chain's CDR3 is CSGGPAPGQGGYGYTF. The CDR3 region has the DNA TGCAGCGGGGGACCAGCTCCGGGACAAGGGGGCTATGGCTACACCTTC. Based on the CDR3 plus reference TRBV29-1 and TRBJ1-2, the full variable domain is SAVISQKPSRDICQRGTSLTIQCQVDSQVTMMFWYRQQPGQSLTLIATANQGSEATYESGFVIDKFPISRPNLTFSTLTVSNMSPEDSSIYLCSGGPAPGQGGYGYTFGSGTRLTVV.

In regard to this clone: The sample has other DNA sequences that encode this CDR3 too. V usage is TRBV18 and J usage is TRBJ1-1, with TRBD1 as a possible D gene (5 bases). V shed 6 bases and J shed 6 bases, with 11 bases lying between them. The length of the CDR3 is 12 residues. Per the germline V gene, CDR1 is KGHSH and CDR2 is LQKENI. CDR3 bases: TGTGCCAGCTCTACAGGCGCCCCTGAAGCTTTCTTT. Translation: CASSTGAPEAFF.

In this sample, this clone turned up once. DNA of the CDR3: TGTGCCAGCAGCCCTACAGCGGGAGGGCCCGGAACCGGGGAGCTGTTTTTT. Translating gives CASSPTAGGPGTGELFF. This chain links TRBV4-2 with TRBJ2-2; 10 positions agree with TRBD2. V was pared by 4 bases and J by 5 bases, with 10 bases of the junction left unmatched. Germline-derived CDR1 and CDR2 are LGHNA and YNFKEQ. The CDR3 sequence is 17 residues long.

CDR3 DNA: TGTGCCACCAGTGGGGTCAGGGGAGAGCCCCAGCATTTT. It yields the protein CATSGVRGEPQHF. The chain combines TRBV24-1 with TRBJ1-5, with a possible D match to TRBD1 (6 bases). The CDR3 extends over 13 amino acids. CDR1 is KGHDR, CDR2 SFDVKD, per germline. Between the trimmed V and J ends, which lost 5 bases and 8 bases, there was a span of 12 bases.